Sequencing of this T cell receptor beta chain was carried out in a study of PD-L1 blockade in urothelial cancer. About the study: Bladder-origin urothelial cancer in males covered about 90% of the 29 patients. Median blood clonality was around 0.08, with tens of thousands of unique TCRs.

Synthetic TCR analog templates were spiked into all PCRs individually. Generated by immunoSEQ multiplex PCR, the TCRdb table keeps only in-frame clones and is missing some. The table has roughly 24,000 clones, around 90% seen once. The sample's time point: peripheral blood 6 weeks after treatment start. Diagnoses among patients were locally advanced or metastatic urothelial carcinoma. This clone has just one count. CDR3 size: 13 residues. The rearrangement joins TRBV12-2 to TRBJ2-3; the table's D call of TRBD2 was not tested on the DNA. TRBV12-2 is assigned pseudogene status. This clonotype was sampled from a woman aged 60 to 75 with urothelial cancer. The sequenced sample was PBMCs, obtained around atezolizumab (anti-PD-L1) treatment. CDR3 residues: CASRLGGADTQYF. The DNA of the CDR3 is TGTGCAAGTCGCTTAGGGGGGGCAGATACGCAGTATTTT.